This is a list of T cell receptor beta chains from one sample in a study of identifying expanded T cells in peripheral blood. The data were produced by immunoSEQ multiplex PCR, yet TCRdb's version contains in-frame clones alone and is incomplete. The sample gives about 100,000 clones, approximately 90% of which show up once; approximately 18% is in the top ten. Sequenced material: blood. Every receptor here comes from a person aged 18 to 75 in good health. The CDR3 runs from the conserved cysteine through the conserved F or W. D genes are given only for firm matches. Part of the rows lack a size; the others show once, few, many or a class for expanded clones.

J gene	clone size	V gene	D gene	CDR3 protein	CDR3 DNA
TRBJ2-5	-	TRBV7-8	TRBD2	CASSVSSGGHWETQYF	TGTGCCAGCAGTGTGTCTAGCGGGGGGCATTGGGAGACCCAGTACTTC
TRBJ2-7	-	TRBV30	-	CAWSVGGGTYEQYF	TGTGCCTGGAGTGTAGGTGGGGGAACCTACGAGCAGTACTTC
TRBJ2-5	-	TRBV6-1	-	CASSEGRGAETQYF	TGTGCCAGCAGTGAAGGCAGGGGGGCAGAGACCCAGTACTTC
TRBJ2-5	-	TRBV14	TRBD1	CASSQARTGLETQYF	TGTGCCAGCAGCCAAGCTCGGACAGGGTTAGAGACCCAGTACTTC
TRBJ2-3	-	TRBV11-2	-	CASSLIGPGDTQYF	TGTGCCAGCAGCCTCATAGGCCCCGGGGATACGCAGTATTTT
TRBJ2-3	-	TRBV5-1	TRBD2	CASSLGTSSGTDTQYF	TGCGCCAGCAGCTTGGGGACTAGCTCAGGCACAGATACGCAGTATTTT
TRBJ2-7	-	TRBV11-2	TRBD2	CASSLSGAYEQYF	TGTGCCAGCAGCTTGAGCGGGGCCTACGAGCAGTACTTC
TRBJ2-7	-	TRBV27	TRBD1	CASSLSLGGPAYEQYF	TGTGCCAGCAGTTTATCCCTAGGGGGCCCGGCCTACGAGCAGTACTTC
TRBJ1-2	-	TRBV18	-	CASSPSRDTDYGYTF	TGTGCCAGCTCACCGTCGAGAGATACGGACTATGGCTACACCTTC
TRBJ1-2	-	TRBV6-5	-	CASSGEGGYYGYTF	TGTGCCAGCAGCGGGGAAGGCGGATACTATGGCTACACCTTC
TRBJ1-4	-	TRBV11-3	-	CASSSRPQAGGLFF	TGTGCCAGCAGCTCCCGTCCCCAGGCGGGGGGACTGTTTTTT
TRBJ1-2	-	TRBV29-1	TRBD1	CSVESPRQGRYGYTF	TGCAGCGTTGAATCCCCGCGACAGGGCCGCTATGGCTACACCTTC
TRBJ2-6	-	TRBV7-9	-	CASRSPRANVLTF	TGTGCCAGCAGGTCCCCGAGGGCCAACGTCCTGACTTTC
TRBJ2-7	-	TRBV27	TRBD1	CASSFKRTGGYEQYF	TGTGCCAGCAGTTTCAAACGGACAGGGGGCTACGAGCAGTACTTC
TRBJ1-5	-	TRBV7-9	-	CASSCAQTNQNSNQPQHF	TGTGCCAGCAGCTGCGCGCAGACAAACCAAAATAGCAATCAGCCCCAGCATTTT
TRBJ2-4	-	TRBV6-5	TRBD1	CASSRTGGTKNIQYF	TGTGCCAGCAGCCGGACAGGGGGTACCAAAAACATTCAGTACTTC
TRBJ2-7	-	TRBV10-3	TRBD1	CAISVGTGAYEQYF	TGTGCCATCAGTGTGGGGACAGGCGCGTACGAGCAGTACTTC
TRBJ2-7	-	TRBV4-3	-	CASSQDRGTYEQYF	TGCGCCAGCAGCCAAGATAGGGGGACCTACGAGCAGTACTTC
TRBJ1-5	-	TRBV5-5	TRBD1	CASSLATGGARGNQPQHF	TGTGCCAGCAGCTTGGCGACAGGGGGGGCCCGAGGCAATCAGCCCCAGCATTTT
TRBJ2-7	-	TRBV27	-	CASSLSGGRTYEQYF	TGTGCCAGCAGTTTATCGGGGGGACGGACTTACGAGCAGTACTTC
TRBJ2-7	-	TRBV11-2	-	CASSLGDEQYF	TGTGCCAGCAGCTTGGGCGACGAGCAGTACTTC
TRBJ1-2	-	TRBV19	-	CASRTTDLEGYTF	TGTGCCAGTAGGACGACAGATCTGGAGGGCTACACCTTC
TRBJ2-1	-	TRBV4-3	TRBD2	CASSHRLAGADEQFF	TGCGCCAGCAGCCATCGACTAGCGGGGGCAGATGAGCAGTTCTTC
TRBJ2-1	-	TRBV2	-	CASSEEDQEQFF	TGTGCCAGCAGTGAAGAGGACCAAGAGCAGTTCTTC
TRBJ1-2	-	TRBV6-5	-	CASTSGRKGYTF	TGTGCCAGCACTTCCGGGCGAAAAGGCTACACCTTC
TRBJ2-7	-	TRBV6-6	TRBD2	CASSYSGTSGYEQYF	TGTGCCAGCAGTTACTCGGGGACTAGCGGCTACGAGCAGTACTTC
TRBJ2-3	-	TRBV19	TRBD2	CATQTSGATDTQYF	TGTGCCACCCAGACTAGCGGGGCCACAGATACGCAGTATTTT
TRBJ2-7	-	TRBV6-1	-	CAISAPSNTGASYEQYF	TGTGCCATCAGTGCCCCCTCCAACACGGGGGCCTCCTACGAGCAGTACTTC
TRBJ2-2	-	TRBV5-6	-	CASSLEVGVRRVTGELFF	TGTGCCAGCAGCTTGGAGGTGGGAGTCAGGCGGGTCACCGGGGAGCTGTTTTTT
TRBJ1-2	few	TRBV6-1	-	CASSEDRLYGYTF	TGTGCCAGCAGTGAAGACAGACTTTATGGCTACACCTTC
TRBJ2-6	-	TRBV19	-	CASTAVLSGANVLTF	TGTGCCAGTACCGCAGTGCTCTCTGGGGCCAACGTCCTGACTTTC
TRBJ2-3	once	TRBV6-5	TRBD2	CASSYASGGPDTQYF	TGTGCCAGCAGTTACGCTAGCGGGGGACCAGATACGCAGTATTTT
TRBJ2-3	-	TRBV13	TRBD2	CASSFQRGGGDTQYF	TGTGCCAGCAGCTTCCAGCGGGGGGGCGGGGATACGCAGTATTTT
TRBJ2-2	-	TRBV5-1	-	CASSLDPSAGELFF	TGCGCCAGCAGCTTGGACCCCTCAGCCGGGGAGCTGTTTTTT
TRBJ1-4	-	TRBV4-3	-	CASSQQKFEKLFF	TGCGCCAGCAGCCAACAGAAATTTGAAAAACTGTTTTTT
TRBJ2-5	-	TRBV14	TRBD1	CASSQDQGAKYF	TGTGCCAGCAGCCAAGATCAGGGGGCGAAGTACTTC
TRBJ2-1	-	TRBV2	TRBD2	CASSWTSSLQFF	TGTGCCAGCAGTTGGACTAGCAGTCTGCAGTTCTTC
TRBJ2-1	-	TRBV19	TRBD2	CASSRMLAGGLSYNEQFF	TGTGCCAGTAGTAGAATGCTAGCGGGGGGACTCTCCTACAATGAGCAGTTCTTC
TRBJ1-3	-	TRBV7-6	-	CASSLEAGHTSTIYF	TGTGCCAGCAGCTTAGAGGCGGGACACACCAGCACCATATATTTT
TRBJ1-4	-	TRBV7-2	-	CASSGQGSGEKLFF	TGTGCCAGCAGCGGTCAGGGGTCGGGTGAAAAACTGTTTTTT
TRBJ1-1	-	TRBV29-1	-	CSVGRSMNTEAFF	TGCAGCGTTGGGCGTAGCATGAACACTGAAGCTTTCTTT
TRBJ1-4	-	TRBV12-2	-	CASLKTRIYPNEKLFF	TGTGCAAGTCTCAAGACACGAATATACCCCAATGAAAAACTGTTTTTT
TRBJ1-5	-	TRBV18	-	CASSPPGYSNQPQHF	TGTGCCAGCTCACCGCCGGGGTATAGCAATCAGCCCCAGCATTTT
TRBJ2-2	-	TRBV7-2	-	CASSLVPENTGELFF	TGTGCCAGCAGCTTAGTGCCGGAGAACACCGGGGAGCTGTTTTTT
TRBJ1-2	-	TRBV9	-	CASSVADAGYTF	TGTGCCAGCAGCGTAGCTGATGCGGGCTACACCTTC
TRBJ2-5	-	TRBV5-4	TRBD2	CASSDGGQETQYF	TGTGCCAGCAGTGACGGGGGGCAAGAGACCCAGTACTTC
TRBJ1-1	-	TRBV4-2	-	CASSHEYESGYEAFF	TGTGCCAGCAGCCATGAATACGAGAGTGGGTATGAAGCTTTCTTT
TRBJ1-3	-	TRBV4-3	-	CASSLGVGVGNTIYF	TGCGCCAGCAGCCTGGGGGTAGGGGTAGGAAACACCATATATTTT
TRBJ1-1	-	TRBV27	-	CASSLSVNTEAFF	TGTGCCAGCAGTTTATCCGTGAACACTGAAGCTTTCTTT
TRBJ2-7	-	TRBV10-3	TRBD1	CAISEFWTGGAYEQYF	TGTGCCATCAGTGAGTTCTGGACAGGGGGCGCCTACGAGCAGTACTTC
TRBJ1-1	-	TRBV5-6	-	CASSLWGGTEAFF	TGTGCCAGCAGCTTGTGGGGAGGCACTGAAGCTTTCTTT